This TCR beta chain was sequenced in a study of shared clonotypes between healthy human individuals. Regarding this clone: Its antigen is as yet unknown. Other nucleotide sequences in the sample specify the same CDR3.

Some clones are missing from TCRdb's copy, which holds only in-frame ones; the method was immunoSEQ multiplex PCR. The data show some 1,100,000 clones, 75% to 80% seen once. A CD45RA+ naive subset and a CD45RA-negative memory subset were split from CD4+ cells. Broader study findings: Investigators expected sequencing depth to affect clonotype sharing among donors.

The CDR3 sequence is 12 residues long. V was clipped by 2 bases and J by 4 bases, with 6 bases between them. In germline, CDR1 is MNHNY, CDR2 SVGAGI (reference sequence). The receptor was derived from a man aged 18 to 30 in good health. Some clones in this sample may be carry-over from other donors' samples. Material for sequencing was memory CD4+ T cells from PBMCs. Subset: CD45RA-negative fraction. The chain has TRBV6-6 and TRBJ2-7, with D perhaps TRBD1 or TRBD2 (5 bases each). CDR3 in DNA: TGTGCCAGCAGTTACGAGGGGTACGAGCAGTACTTC. Residues: CASSYEGYEQYF.